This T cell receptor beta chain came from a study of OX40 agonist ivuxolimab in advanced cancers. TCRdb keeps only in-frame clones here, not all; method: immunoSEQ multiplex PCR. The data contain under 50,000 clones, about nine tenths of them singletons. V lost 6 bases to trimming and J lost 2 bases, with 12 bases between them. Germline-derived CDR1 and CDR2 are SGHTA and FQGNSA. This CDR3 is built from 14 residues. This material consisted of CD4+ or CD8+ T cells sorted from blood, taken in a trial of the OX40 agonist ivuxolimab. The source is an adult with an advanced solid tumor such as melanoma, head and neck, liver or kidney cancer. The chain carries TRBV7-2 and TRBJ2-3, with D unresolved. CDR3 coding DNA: TGTGCCAGCAGGGAAGGGTTTATCACAGATACGCAGTATTTT. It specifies CASREGFITDTQYF.